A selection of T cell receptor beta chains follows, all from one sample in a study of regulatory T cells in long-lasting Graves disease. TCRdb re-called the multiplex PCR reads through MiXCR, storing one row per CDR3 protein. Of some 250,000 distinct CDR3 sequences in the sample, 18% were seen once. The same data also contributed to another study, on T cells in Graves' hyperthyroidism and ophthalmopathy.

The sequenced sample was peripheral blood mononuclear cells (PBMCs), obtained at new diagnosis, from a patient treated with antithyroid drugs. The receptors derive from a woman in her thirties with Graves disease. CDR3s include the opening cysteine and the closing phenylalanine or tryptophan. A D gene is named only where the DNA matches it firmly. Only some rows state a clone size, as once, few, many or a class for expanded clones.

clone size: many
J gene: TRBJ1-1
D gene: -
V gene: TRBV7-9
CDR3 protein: CASSSVGWETEAFF
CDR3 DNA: TGTGCCAGCAGCTCCGTCGGGTGGGAGACTGAAGCTTTCTTT

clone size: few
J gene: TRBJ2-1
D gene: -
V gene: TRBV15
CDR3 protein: CATSREQVYNEQFF
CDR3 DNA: TGTGCCACCAGCAGAGAACAGGTTTACAATGAGCAGTTCTTC

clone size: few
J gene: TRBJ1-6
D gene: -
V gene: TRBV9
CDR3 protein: CASSGYNSPLHF
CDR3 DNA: TGTGCCAGCAGCGGTTATAATTCACCCCTCCACTTT

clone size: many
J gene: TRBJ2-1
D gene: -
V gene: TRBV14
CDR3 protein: CASSQGLREQFF
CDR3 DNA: TGTGCCAGCAGCCAAGGGCTTCGTGAGCAGTTCTTC

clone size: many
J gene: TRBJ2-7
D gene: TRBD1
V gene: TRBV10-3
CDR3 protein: CATRDRYYEQYF
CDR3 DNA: TGTGCCACCCGGGACAGATACTACGAGCAGTACTTC

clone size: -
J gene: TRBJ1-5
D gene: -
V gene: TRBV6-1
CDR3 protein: CASSEAGNYQPQHF
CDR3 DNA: TGTGCCAGCAGTGAAGCAGGGAACTATCAGCCCCAGCATTTT

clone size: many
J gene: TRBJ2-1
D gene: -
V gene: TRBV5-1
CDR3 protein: CASSSPPREQFF
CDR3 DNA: TGCGCCAGCAGCTCCCCCCCCCGCGAGCAGTTCTTC

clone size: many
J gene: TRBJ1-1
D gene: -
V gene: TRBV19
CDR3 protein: CASSTDRLGTEAFF
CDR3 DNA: TGTGCCAGTAGTACAGACAGGCTCGGGACTGAAGCTTTCTTT

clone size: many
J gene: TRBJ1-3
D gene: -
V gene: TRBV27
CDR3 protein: CASRVWAGLMFSGNTIYF
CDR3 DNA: TGTGCCAGCAGGGTGTGGGCGGGGCTGATGTTCTCTGGAAACACCATATATTTT

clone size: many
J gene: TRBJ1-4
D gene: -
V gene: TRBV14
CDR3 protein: CASSQDSGEKLFF
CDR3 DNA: TGTGCCAGCAGCCAAGACTCGGGGGAAAAACTGTTTTTT

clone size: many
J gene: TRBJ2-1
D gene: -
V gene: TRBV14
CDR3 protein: CASSHRRETALYNEQFF
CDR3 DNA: TGTGCCAGCAGCCACCGAAGGGAGACAGCCCTTTACAATGAGCAGTTCTTC

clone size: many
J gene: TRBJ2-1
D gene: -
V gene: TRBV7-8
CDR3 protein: CASSSSSALDRTYNEQFF
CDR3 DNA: TGTGCCAGCAGCTCCTCTTCCGCTCTGGACAGAACCTACAATGAGCAGTTCTTC

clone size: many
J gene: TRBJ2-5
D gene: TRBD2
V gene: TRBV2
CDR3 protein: CASRLAATETQYF
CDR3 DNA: TGTGCCAGCAGACTAGCGGCGACAGAGACCCAGTACTTC

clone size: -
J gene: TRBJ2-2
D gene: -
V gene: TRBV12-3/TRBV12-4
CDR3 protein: CASRRLMAGELFF
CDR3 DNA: TGTGCCAGCAGGAGGTTGATGGCCGGGGAGCTGTTTTTT

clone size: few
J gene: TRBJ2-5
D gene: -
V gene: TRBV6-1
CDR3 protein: CASSDIRAQETQYF
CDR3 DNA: TGTGCCAGCAGTGACATTCGGGCCCAAGAGACCCAGTACTTC

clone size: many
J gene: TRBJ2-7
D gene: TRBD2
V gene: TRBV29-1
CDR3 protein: CSVVVPIAGRSYEQYF
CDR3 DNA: TGCAGCGTTGTGGTGCCAATAGCGGGGCGGTCCTACGAGCAGTACTTC

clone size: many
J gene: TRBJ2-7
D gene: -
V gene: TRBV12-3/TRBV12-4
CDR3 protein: CASSPRTGDEQYF
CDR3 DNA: TGTGCCAGCAGTCCCCGGACGGGGGACGAGCAGTACTTC

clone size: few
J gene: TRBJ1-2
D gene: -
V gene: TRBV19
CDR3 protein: CASSMTDNNCGYTF
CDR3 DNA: TGTGCCAGTAGTATGACAGATAATAACTGTGGCTACACCTTC

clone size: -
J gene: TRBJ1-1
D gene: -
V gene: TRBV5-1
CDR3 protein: CASSTNTGSQGTEAFF
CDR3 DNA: TGCGCCAGCAGCACTAATACCGGGTCCCAGGGGACTGAAGCTTTCTTT

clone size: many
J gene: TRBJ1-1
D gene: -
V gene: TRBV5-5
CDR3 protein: CASSLLGSTEAFF
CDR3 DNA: TGTGCCAGCAGCCTTCTGGGGAGCACTGAAGCTTTCTTT

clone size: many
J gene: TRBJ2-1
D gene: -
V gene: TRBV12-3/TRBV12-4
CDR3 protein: CASVAYNEQFF
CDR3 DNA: TGTGCCAGCGTCGCCTACAATGAGCAGTTCTTC

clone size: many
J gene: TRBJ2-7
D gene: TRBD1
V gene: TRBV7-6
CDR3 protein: CASSLQGQLDSYEQYF
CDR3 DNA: TGTGCCAGCAGCTTACAGGGACAGCTCGATTCCTACGAGCAGTACTTC

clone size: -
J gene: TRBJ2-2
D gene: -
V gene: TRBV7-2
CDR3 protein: CASSLAGGAEGLTGELFF
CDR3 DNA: TGTGCCAGCAGCTTAGCAGGGGGAGCGGAGGGCCTCACCGGGGAGCTGTTTTTT

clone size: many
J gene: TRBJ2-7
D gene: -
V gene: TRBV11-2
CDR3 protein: CASSSNSSPSYEQYF
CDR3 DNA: TGTGCCAGCAGCTCCAATTCTAGCCCCTCCTACGAGCAGTACTTC

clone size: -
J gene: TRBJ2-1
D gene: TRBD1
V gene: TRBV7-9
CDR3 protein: CASSSPSGTGPYNEQFF
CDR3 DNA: TGTGCCAGCAGCTCTCCATCCGGGACAGGCCCTTACAATGAGCAGTTCTTC

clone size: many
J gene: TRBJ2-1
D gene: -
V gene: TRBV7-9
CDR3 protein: CASSLELVHNEQFF
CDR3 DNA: TGTGCCAGCAGCTTAGAGCTTGTACACAATGAGCAGTTCTTC

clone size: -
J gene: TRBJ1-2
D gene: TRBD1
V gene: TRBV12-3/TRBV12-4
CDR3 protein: CASSLRQGHGYTF
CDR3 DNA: TGTGCCAGCAGTCTCAGACAGGGACATGGCTACACCTTC

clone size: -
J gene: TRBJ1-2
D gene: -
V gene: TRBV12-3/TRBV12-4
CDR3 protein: CASSLPQGEGGYTF
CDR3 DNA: TGTGCCAGCAGTTTACCGCAGGGAGAAGGTGGCTACACCTTC

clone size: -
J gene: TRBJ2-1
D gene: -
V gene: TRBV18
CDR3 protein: CASSPIRLYNEQFF
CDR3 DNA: TGTGCCAGCTCACCGATACGGCTCTACAATGAGCAGTTCTTC

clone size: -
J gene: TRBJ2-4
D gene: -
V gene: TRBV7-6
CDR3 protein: CASSLDRLNIQHF
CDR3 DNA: TGTGCCAGCAGTCTCGACAGGTTAAACATTCAGCACTTC

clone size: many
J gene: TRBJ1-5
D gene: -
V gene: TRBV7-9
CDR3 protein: CATGMGGGNQPQHF
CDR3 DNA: TGTGCCACCGGAATGGGTGGGGGGAATCAGCCCCAGCATTTT

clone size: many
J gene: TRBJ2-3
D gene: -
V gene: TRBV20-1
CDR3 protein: CSARIVGTDTQYF
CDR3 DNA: TGCAGTGCTAGAATAGTGGGCACAGATACGCAGTATTTT

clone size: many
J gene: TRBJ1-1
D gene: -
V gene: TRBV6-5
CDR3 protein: CASSFRDTITEAFF
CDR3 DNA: TGTGCCAGCAGTTTTAGGGATACTATCACTGAAGCTTTCTTT

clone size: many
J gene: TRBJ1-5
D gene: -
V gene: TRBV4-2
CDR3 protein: CASSQEGGTGMAREPQHF
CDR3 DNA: TGTGCCAGCAGCCAAGAAGGGGGGACGGGCATGGCCAGGGAGCCCCAGCATTTT

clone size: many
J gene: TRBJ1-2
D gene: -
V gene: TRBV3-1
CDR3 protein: CASSQDGQGGYTF
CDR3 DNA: TGTGCCAGCAGCCAAGATGGTCAGGGAGGCTACACCTTC

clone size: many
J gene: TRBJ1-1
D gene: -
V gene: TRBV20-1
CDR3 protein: CSARSGLDDGEAFF
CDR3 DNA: TGCAGTGCTAGATCGGGCCTCGATGACGGTGAAGCTTTCTTT

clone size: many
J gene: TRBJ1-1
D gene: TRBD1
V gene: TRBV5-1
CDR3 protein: CASSGQGVNTEAFF
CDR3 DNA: TGTGCCAGCAGCGGACAGGGAGTCAACACTGAAGCTTTCTTT

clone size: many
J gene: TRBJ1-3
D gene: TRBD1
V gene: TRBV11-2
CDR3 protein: CASSLTRLGQGATAISGNTIYF
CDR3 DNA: TGTGCCAGCAGCTTAACGCGCCTCGGACAGGGCGCCACTGCGATCTCTGGAAACACCATATATTTT

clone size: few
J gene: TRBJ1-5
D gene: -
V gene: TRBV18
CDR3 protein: CASSPKNRQNSNQPQHF
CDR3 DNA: TGTGCCAGCTCACCAAAGAATCGACAGAATAGCAATCAGCCCCAGCATTTT

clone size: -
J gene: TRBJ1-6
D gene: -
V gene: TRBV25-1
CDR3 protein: CASSERGASPLHF
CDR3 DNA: TGTGCCAGCAGTGAAAGGGGGGCTTCACCCCTCCACTTT